Each of the 9 T cell receptor beta chains below was sequenced from the same sample in a study of blood T cell repertoires in COVID-19. Data came from immunoSEQ multiplex PCR; TCRdb stores just in-frame clones and leaves some out. The sample lists about 84,000 clones, about 83% seen once, with about 42% in the top ten. Sequencing was performed on peripheral blood. The receptors derive from a man at least 80 years old with active or convalescent COVID-19.

The chain links TRBV2 to TRBJ2-5; 11 nucleotides match TRBD2. Germline V CDR1 and CDR2: SNHLY, FYNNEI. The CDR3 totals 16 residues. With V trimmed by 5 bases and J by 1 base, 6 bases remained unmatched. The CDR3 sequence is CASSPRLAGIQETQYF. The CDR3, as DNA: TGTGCCAGCAGTCCCCGACTAGCGGGGATCCAAGAGACCCAGTACTTC.

This clone occurred a few times. The gene calls are TRBV18 and TRBJ2-6, with D perhaps matching TRBD1 (6 bases). Trimming shortened V by 6 bases and J by 2 bases, and 11 bases separated the two germline ends. The length of the CDR3 is 15 residues. Germline CDR1 and CDR2: KGHSH and LQKENI. DNA of the CDR3: TGTGCCAGCTCCTCTAACAGGGCTGGGGCCAACGTCCTGACTTTC. As protein: CASSSNRAGANVLTF.

V gene TRBV7-9 combines with J gene TRBJ2-7, with 12 bases identical to TRBD2. This CDR3 region has 14 residues. CDR1 and CDR2 from the germline V gene are SEHNR and FQNEAQ (reference sequence). Germline trimming cut 4 bases from V and 4 bases from J; bases unmatched to any gene: 2. This chain's CDR3 is CASSSGLAGYEQYF. The CDR3 DNA reads as TGTGCCAGCAGCTCAGGACTAGCGGGGTACGAGCAGTACTTC.

Concerning this clone: The same CDR3 is also encoded by other DNA sequences in this sample. The V gene is TRBV19, the J gene TRBJ1-5; D possibly corresponds to TRBD1 (5 bases). Per germline, CDR1 LNHDA and CDR2 SQIVND (reference sequence). This CDR3 has 14 residues. With 3 bases removed from V and 2 bases from J, the gap between germline ends came to 8 bases. The CDR3 nucleotides are TGTGCCAGTAGTATCCAGGGCGGCAATCAGCCCCAGCATTTT. This sequence encodes CASSIQGGNQPQHF.

V and J are TRBV7-3 and TRBJ1-2; D call uncertain. CDR1 is SGHTA, CDR2 FQGTGA, per germline. The V end was cut by 4 bases, the J end by 1 base, with 13 bases between. The CDR3 length is 15 residues. The DNA of the CDR3 is TGTGCCAGCAGCTACCCTTCGACGGGTAACTATGGCTACACCTTC. Protein: CASSYPSTGNYGYTF. The whole variable domain, filled in from reference TRBV7-3 and TRBJ1-2, reads GAGVSQTPSNKVTEKGKYVELRCDPISGHTALYWYRQSLGQGPEFLIYFQGTGAADDSGLPNDRFFAVRPEGSVSTLKIQRTERGDSAVYLCASSYPSTGNYGYTFGSGTRLTVV.

This chain uses TRBV5-4 with TRBJ1-1; 8 nucleotides agree with TRBD1. Trimming took 6 bases from V and 0 from J; bases not matched to a gene: 10. This CDR3 is 16 amino acids long. Germline V gene lookup returns CDR1 SGHNT and CDR2 YYREEE (reference sequence). CDR3 sequence reads: CASIARTGPMNTEAFF. CDR3 coding DNA: TGTGCCAGCATCGCACGGACAGGGCCCATGAACACTGAAGCTTTCTTT.

The chain recombines TRBV21-1 with TRBJ2-7; TRBD1 is taken as the D call from the table, unchecked against the DNA. TRBV21-1 is listed as a pseudogene. This CDR3 has 12 amino acids. CDR3 in amino acids: CASSEQGYEQYF. CDR3 bases: TGTGCCAGCAGCGAACAGGGGTACGAGCAGTACTTC.

The rearrangement joins TRBV14 to TRBJ1-3; the match to TRBD1 covers 8 bases. This CDR3 is 15 amino acids long. V dropped 5 bases and J dropped 4; count of bases not matched to a gene: 7. Germline CDR1 and CDR2: SGHDN and FVKESK. The CDR3 region has the DNA TGTGCCAGCAGCGATTGGACAGGGACAGGAAACACCATATATTTT. Translation: CASSDWTGTGNTIYF. Filled out from reference TRBV14 and TRBJ1-3, the complete variable domain reads EAGVTQFPSHSVIEKGQTVTLRCDPISGHDNLYWYRRVMGKEIKFLLHFVKESKQDESGMPNNRFLAERTGGTYSTLKVQPAELEDSGVYFCASSDWTGTGNTIYFGEGSWLTVV.

V and J are TRBV29-1 and TRBJ1-1; D gene uncertain. Germline V gene data show CDR1 as SQVTM and CDR2 as ANQGSEA. CDR3 length: 10 residues. V was clipped by 5 bases and J by 4 bases, with 5 bases between them. As DNA, the CDR3 is TGCAGCGTTTCGGGCACTGAAGCTTTCTTT. Amino acid sequence: CSVSGTEAFF.